These 13 T cell receptor beta chains originate from one sample sequenced in a study of T cell responses to AZD1222 COVID-19 vaccine. Assay used: immunoSEQ multiplex PCR; TCRdb lists only in-frame clones, some missing. The data contain under 200,000 clones, 88% of them singletons. Here the sequenced sample was peripheral blood, taken 28 days after the second AZD1222 dose. The source is an adult who received the AZD1222 COVID-19 vaccine.

The chain employs TRBV4-3 and TRBJ2-2, with 7 bases matching TRBD2. The germline V gene has CDR1 LGHNA and CDR2 YSLEER. The CDR3 loop spans 16 amino acids. The V and J ends lost 1 base and 10 bases, in that order; junction bases with no gene match: 12. DNA for the CDR3: TGCGCCAGCAGCCAAGTCTCCCGGCGGGGGAAGGAGGAGCTGTTTTTT. This translates into CASSQVSRRGKEELFF.

This clone came up once. The rearrangement joins TRBV19 to TRBJ2-3, with 9 bases identical to TRBD2. J gave up 2 bases and V 6 bases, and 9 bases lay outside the gene matches. Per the germline V gene, CDR1 is LNHDA and CDR2 is SQIVND (reference sequence). The length of the CDR3 is 16 residues. The CDR3 bases are TGTGCCAGTAGACCGCCGCTAGCGGGACTCACAGATACGCAGTATTTT. As protein: CASRPPLAGLTDTQYF.

The chain's CDR3 is CASSLLASTDTQYF. In DNA form, the CDR3 reads TGTGCCAGCAGCTTATTAGCATCCACAGATACGCAGTATTTT. This chain joins TRBV11-3 and TRBJ2-3; D gene unclear. V was clipped by 2 bases and J by 2 bases, with 8 bases between them. The CDR3 sequence is 14 residues long. Germline values: CDR1 SGHNT, CDR2 YENEEA.

The chain joins TRBV29-1 to TRBJ2-2; D remains unclear. Trimming took 5 bases from V and 2 from J, leaving 12 bases between them. This CDR3 spans 14 amino acids. Per the germline V gene, CDR1 is SQVTM and CDR2 is ANQGSEA. CDR3 DNA sequence: TGCAGCGTTCGGGCCATGCAAAACACCGGGGAGCTGTTTTTT. It yields the protein CSVRAMQNTGELFF.

There are a few counts of this clone. V and J are TRBV7-9 and TRBJ1-2; perhaps TRBD1 as D (6 bases). The CDR3 extends over 15 amino acids. Germline V gives CDR1 SEHNR, CDR2 FQNEAQ (reference sequence). Trimming removed 5 bases from V and 0 bases from J, with 13 bases in between. The CDR3 reads CASSPGGAANYGYTF. Here the CDR3 DNA reads TGTGCCAGCAGCCCCGGGGGGGCTGCTAACTATGGCTACACCTTC. Full variable domain (rest looked up from reference TRBV7-9 and TRBJ1-2): DTGVSQNPRHKITKRGQNVTFRCDPISEHNRLYWYRQTLGQGPEFLTYFQNEAQLEKSRLLSDRFSAERPKGSFSTLEIQRTEQGDSAMYLCASSPGGAANYGYTFGSGTRLTVV.

V usage is TRBV4-3 and J usage is TRBJ2-6; D is unresolved. The length of the CDR3 is 17 residues. CDR1 is LGHNA, CDR2 YSLEER, per germline. Deletions cut 1 base from V and 0 bases from J, with 10 bases between. CDR3 sequence: CASSQGWLDSGANVLTF. CDR3 nucleotide sequence: TGCGCCAGCAGCCAAGGTTGGCTAGACTCTGGGGCCAACGTCCTGACTTTC.

This rearrangement joins TRBV30 to TRBJ2-7, with a tentative D call TRBD1 (5 bases). Trimming pared 3 bases from V and 3 bases from J, leaving 9 bases between. CDR1 and CDR2 from the germline V gene are GTSNPN and SVGIG (reference sequence). The CDR3 length is 12 residues. DNA of the CDR3: TGTGCCTGGAGGGGGCCCGGCTACGAGCAGTACTTC. As protein: CAWRGPGYEQYF.

CDR3 in amino acids: CASKASDNSPLHF. CDR3 nucleotide sequence: TGTGCCAGTAAGGCGTCCGATAATTCACCCCTCCACTTT. The rearrangement links TRBV19 to TRBJ1-6; no firm D call. This CDR3 has 13 amino acids. The germline gives CDR1 LNHDA, CDR2 SQIVND (reference sequence). Trimming stripped 7 bases from V and 5 bases from J, with 9 bases between.

The chain combines TRBV28 with TRBJ1-2; D may be TRBD1 (6 bases). Germline-derived CDR1 and CDR2 are MDHEN and SYDVKM. The CDR3 is made up of 14 amino acids. The ends were cut back, 3 bases at V and 1 base at J, with 9 bases in the middle. Here the CDR3 reads CASSFGGGNYGYTF. Here the CDR3 DNA reads TGTGCCAGCAGTTTTGGAGGGGGTAACTATGGCTACACCTTC.

This chain joins TRBV6-2 or TRBV6-3 and TRBJ2-7; 9 bases fit TRBD1. The V gene end was trimmed by 2 bases and the J gene end by 5 bases; junction bases not matched to a gene: 7. From germline, CDR1 is MNHEY and CDR2 SVGEGT. This CDR3 is 15 amino acids long. CDR3 DNA: TGTGCCAGCAGTTACGCCGGGACAGGGTCCCACGAGCAGTACTTC. Its translation: CASSYAGTGSHEQYF.

CDR3 amino acids: CASARGVAGVSVGEQYF. DNA of the CDR3: TGTGCTAGTGCTCGTGGGGTAGCGGGAGTTTCTGTAGGTGAGCAGTACTTC. The chain joins TRBV12-5 to TRBJ2-7; 9 bases map to TRBD2. CDR1 is LGHNT and CDR2 is FRNRAP in the germline V gene. The CDR3 consists of 17 residues. V was pared by 7 bases and J by 7 bases, with 20 bases of the junction left unmatched.

The gene calls are TRBV12-3 or TRBV12-4 and TRBJ1-3; no definite D call. The CDR3 extends over 13 amino acids. V lost 7 bases, J lost 4 bases, and 11 bases lay in between. CDR3 sequence reads: CASTLGSGNTIYF. CDR3 DNA: TGTGCCAGCACCTTGGGATCCGGAAACACCATATATTTT.

This clone showed up just once. The chain employs TRBV7-9 and TRBJ2-3, with 10 positions matching TRBD2. CDR1 is SEHNR, CDR2 FQNEAQ, per germline (reference sequence). The CDR3 contains 15 residues. The V segment lost 5 bases and the J segment 1 base; nucleotides outside the gene matches: 3. For the CDR3, the DNA is TGTGCCAGCAGCCCAGGGACTAGCGGCACAGATACGCAGTATTTT. It specifies CASSPGTSGTDTQYF.